The subject of this entry is one T cell receptor (beta chain). The target of this receptor is not known. No base-level quality is on record; no much larger clone is a single base apart. CD8 naive samples were CD45RO-negative cells positively selected for CCR7, giving a CD45RA+CCR7+ population that excluded TemRA cells. Healthy HIV-negative adults with no recently reported acute infections or vaccinations were included as donors. Every donor was a Caucasian adult residing in Nashville, Tennessee, USA. Blood was obtained by leukapheresis, after which PBMCs were separated by Ficoll-Histopaque density gradient centrifugation and cryopreserved in liquid nitrogen vapor phase. Analytical flow cytometry was used to check the purity and quantity of every magnetically sorted T cell population. Genomic DNA was isolated from every sorted fraction and measured by UV absorbance on a Nanodrop 2000c. The sample is drawn from a study of shared clonotypes between healthy human individuals (dated by TCRdb to the early 2020s). About the study as a whole: The cohort comprised a couple of women and three men aged 18 to 49 years. Different laboratories and diverse techniques were used to prepare libraries and sequence TCR repertoires, to increase sequencing depth and limit assay-specific biases. To estimate repertoire size and how much clonotypes are shared between individuals, the study performed deep sequencing of blood TCR repertoires from five healthy adults. For each donor, CD4 naive and CD4 memory were each run on three plates, CD8 naive on two plates, and CD8 memory on one plate. Leukapheresis yielded between about 0.94 and 9.5 billion PBMCs per donor.

Using the deep immunoSEQ assay, multiplex PCR amplified TCR CDR3 regions from genomic DNA. Genomic DNA extracted from each cell subset was distributed evenly over all wells of several immunoSEQ 96-well plates, and each plate served as one replicate. Each replicate PCR for sorted subsets received about 220 ng genomic DNA, equal to about 30,000 T cell genomes. Purified libraries were measured with a Qubit 3.0 fluorometer, size-checked on a Bioanalyzer 2100, and measured again with the KAPA Library Quantification kit. Every immunoSEQ 96-well plate was sequenced on a separate single-read 150-cycle Illumina NextSeq 550 flow cell. The original methods were these. The immunoSEQ output contained only junctional sequences without quality scores, so filtering could not match that applied to full-length reads. Sequences were annotated with PyIR, a Python wrapper for IgBLAST v1.9, and V/J genes and CDR3 were assigned using IMGT germline references. Reads were removed for weak V/J assignments (E-value above 1e-6), missing CDR3, stop codons, out-of-frame junctions, or ambiguous translated residues. V3J clonotypes were defined by identical inferred V gene, J gene, and CDR3 amino acid sequence. The percentage overlap between two repertoires was calculated by dividing the number of shared unique clonotypes by the size of the smaller repertoire. Three approaches were used to assess repertoire richness: RTK rarefaction, the Chao1 estimator, and Recon v2.1 estimates of unobserved clonotypes. For all TCRbeta clonotypes obtained by the gDNA method from a handful of donors, generation probabilities were computed with OLGA. Not all clones reach the TCRdb copy of this immuneACCESS table, which keeps in-frame sequences only. Checked studies attribute under half of the gap to unresolved V genes and leave the rest unexplained. V, J and clone size were drawn from that table, and D and trimming were deduced from the DNA. Counted in this sample were 800,000 to 950,000 clones; roughly 96% of them appeared once. Around 0.21% of the sample rests with the top ten.

What the study reported, not specific to this receptor: Clonotypes shared by all four sorted-subset donors showed higher generation probabilities than non-shared clonotypes. About 5% of naive CD4, more than 3% of naive CD8, 2% to 2.5% of memory CD4, and around 0.4% of memory CD8 clonotypes were shared across a few donors. Sampling was limited to blood, and TCR repertoires in tissue likely differ from TCR repertoires in blood. Incomplete sequencing was indicated by rarefaction of sorted-subset datasets, despite the large sequencing depth. Because the study included a small number of donors, the genetic and exposure-history diversity represented was limited. Based on pairwise subsampling, the degree of clonotype sharing among donors was expected to be affected by sequencing depth. Naive subsets generally had larger estimated clonotype richness than memory subsets.

The receptor was isolated from a man aged 25-45 years in good health. Sequencing used naive CD8+ T cells sorted from blood. This specimen's cell subset or site label, per the study, means: CD45RA+CCR7+.

Here is the DNA: TGTGCCAGCAGCCACCCGGACAGGGTGAACACCGGGGAGCTGTTTTTT. It translates as CASSHPDRVNTGELFF. This sequence uses TRBV5-5 and TRBJ2-2; 8 middle bases align to TRBD1. Trimming takes 4 bases off V and 1 base off J; junction bases not matched to a gene: 6. The germline V gene (reference sequence) yields SGHKS for CDR1 and YYEKEE for CDR2. Spanning cysteine to phenylalanine, the CDR3 consists of 16 amino acids. Just the 48-base CDR3 DNA is kept, in frame starting at base 1.